This T cell receptor (beta chain) was sequenced during a study of blood T cell repertoires in COVID-19. Study as a whole: Donors in the United States, Italy and Spain gave samples during acute or convalescent COVID-19. In each case, the material was cDNA or gDNA derived from T cells, B-cell-depleted T cells, or PBMCs.

V lost 2 bases and J 5 bases, leaving 5 bases between the germline ends. The CDR3 totals 12 residues. Germline V gene lookup returns CDR1 SGHKS and CDR2 YYEKEE (reference sequence). Methods used by the authors: Quantification of nucleated cells was approximated via reference gene primer amplification. Profiled with immunoSEQ multiplex PCR; TCRdb holds only in-frame clones, not every one. V, J and clone size are those of that table, while D and trimming were read from the DNA. This table has some 250,000 clones, around four fifths appearing once. In its sample, this clone was seen a few times. The TCR comes from a man aged 35-49 years with active or convalescent COVID-19. The material sequenced was peripheral blood. The chain uses TRBV5-5 and TRBJ1-5; D call uncertain. The CDR3, as DNA: TGTGCCAGCAGCTTACTACATCAGCCCCAGCATTTT. It codes for CASSLLHQPQHF.